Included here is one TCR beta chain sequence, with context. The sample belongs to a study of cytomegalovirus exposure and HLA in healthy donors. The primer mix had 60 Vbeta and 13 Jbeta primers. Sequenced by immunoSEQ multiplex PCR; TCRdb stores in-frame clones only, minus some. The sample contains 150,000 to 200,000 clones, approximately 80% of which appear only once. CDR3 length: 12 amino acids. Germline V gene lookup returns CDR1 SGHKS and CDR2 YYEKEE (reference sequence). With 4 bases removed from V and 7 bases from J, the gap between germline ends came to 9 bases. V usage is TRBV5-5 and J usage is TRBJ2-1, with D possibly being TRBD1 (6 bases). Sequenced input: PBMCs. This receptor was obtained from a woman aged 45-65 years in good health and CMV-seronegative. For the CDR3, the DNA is TGTGCCAGCAGCCTAGGGGGAAATGAGCAGTTCTTC. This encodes CASSLGGNEQFF.